Listed below are T cell receptor beta chains from one sample, sequenced in a study of OX40 agonist ivuxolimab in advanced cancers. Profiled with immunoSEQ multiplex PCR; TCRdb holds only in-frame clones, not every one. The sample includes over 70,000 clones, more than 80% of them seen just once. The specimen comprised CD4+ or CD8+ T cells sorted from blood, sampled in a trial of the OX40 agonist ivuxolimab. The receptors were gathered from an adult with an advanced solid tumor such as melanoma, head and neck, liver or kidney cancer. The CDR3 runs from the conserved cysteine through the conserved F or W. The order of the fields is D gene, V gene, J gene, clone size, CDR3 protein, CDR3 DNA. A D gene is named only where the DNA matches it firmly. The size entry is marked missing in some rows and otherwise reads once, few, many or a size class.

>-|TRBV18|TRBJ1-1|-
CASSPLRETEAFF
TGTGCCAGCTCACCACTAAGGGAGACTGAAGCTTTCTTT
>-|TRBV27|TRBJ1-1|-
CASSFGSQNTEAFF
TGTGCCAGCAGTTTTGGCAGTCAGAACACTGAAGCTTTCTTT
>-|TRBV4-1|TRBJ2-1|-
CASSQGALAIRFSVNEQFF
TGCGCCAGCAGCCAAGGGGCCCTAGCTATTAGGTTTTCGGTCAATGAGCAGTTCTTC
>TRBD1|TRBV7-9|TRBJ2-6|-
CASSLGTGVGANVLTF
TGTGCCAGCAGCTTAGGGACAGGGGTCGGGGCCAACGTCCTGACTTTC
>-|TRBV5-4|TRBJ2-5|-
CASSLLTGTQETQYF
TGTGCCAGCAGCTTACTGACGGGCACCCAAGAGACCCAGTACTTC
>-|TRBV27|TRBJ2-7|-
CASSTRTDSYEQYF
TGTGCCAGCAGTACCAGGACGGATTCCTACGAGCAGTACTTC
>TRBD2|TRBV30|TRBJ2-3|-
CACPRLAGGPTDTQYF
TGTGCCTGCCCCCGACTAGCGGGGGGCCCCACAGATACGCAGTATTTT
>-|TRBV9|TRBJ2-2|-
CASSVELVNTGELFF
TGTGCCAGCAGCGTAGAACTGGTGAACACCGGGGAGCTGTTTTTT
>TRBD2|TRBV10-1|TRBJ2-3|-
CASSEGLATDTQYF
TGCGCCAGCAGTGAGGGACTAGCGACAGATACGCAGTATTTT
>-|TRBV5-4|TRBJ2-3|-
CASSFPGTDTQYF
TGTGCCAGCAGCTTCCCTGGCACAGATACGCAGTATTTT
>-|TRBV30|TRBJ1-5|few
CAWSVSEEGFQPQHF
TGTGCCTGGAGTGTTAGTGAAGAGGGATTTCAGCCCCAGCATTTT
>-|TRBV19|TRBJ1-1|-
CASSASTGAQLNTEAFF
TGTGCCAGTAGTGCCTCGACAGGCGCTCAATTGAACACTGAAGCTTTCTTT
>TRBD2|TRBV6-1|TRBJ2-3|-
CASSESREGGTDTQYF
TGTGCCAGCAGTGAATCCCGGGAGGGGGGGACAGATACGCAGTATTTT
>-|TRBV5-1|TRBJ1-6|-
CASSPTAGTGSPLHF
TGCGCCAGCAGCCCAACCGCAGGGACTGGTTCACCCCTCCACTTT
>TRBD1|TRBV7-9|TRBJ1-4|-
CASSKGQGAGTNEKLFF
TGTGCCAGCAGCAAAGGACAGGGGGCGGGAACTAATGAAAAACTGTTTTTT
>-|TRBV20-1|TRBJ2-1|-
CSSWTFNEQFF
TGCAGTTCATGGACCTTCAATGAGCAGTTCTTC
>-|TRBV27|TRBJ2-7|-
CASSPGTNSYEQYF
TGTGCCAGCAGTCCCGGGACGAACTCCTACGAGCAGTACTTC
>TRBD2|TRBV28|TRBJ2-7|once
CASSPIGRGGGYEQYF
TGTGCCAGCAGCCCAATAGGGCGGGGGGGCGGCTACGAGCAGTACTTC
>TRBD1|TRBV7-2|TRBJ2-2|-
CASSAIGTGNTGELFF
TGTGCCAGCAGCGCCATAGGGACAGGGAACACCGGGGAGCTGTTTTTT
>-|TRBV11-3|TRBJ1-1|-
CASRLQASNTEAFF
TGTGCCAGCAGACTGCAGGCGTCGAACACTGAAGCTTTCTTT
>-|TRBV10-1|TRBJ2-5|-
CASSGETQYF
TGCGCCAGCAGTGGGGAGACCCAGTACTTC
>-|TRBV11-1|TRBJ2-1|-
CASSLSGNEQFF
TGTGCCAGCAGCTTATCGGGGAATGAGCAGTTCTTC
>TRBD1|TRBV6-5|TRBJ1-4|-
CASTGRGQANEKLFF
TGTGCCAGCACGGGCCGGGGACAGGCTAATGAAAAACTGTTTTTT
>-|TRBV7-3|TRBJ1-5|-
CASSLGGDQPQHF
TGTGCCAGCAGCTTGGGGGGCGATCAGCCCCAGCATTTT
>TRBD1|TRBV11-3|TRBJ2-7|-
CASSFGTDTYEQYF
TGTGCCAGCAGCTTCGGGACAGACACCTACGAGCAGTACTTC
>-|TRBV21-1|TRBJ1-1|-
CASSPDRGLTEAFF
TGTGCCAGCAGCCCTGACAGGGGGCTCACTGAAGCTTTCTTT
>-|TRBV28|TRBJ2-7|-
CASSSRSYEQYF
TGTGCCAGCTCCAGTCGCTCCTACGAGCAGTACTTC
>TRBD1|TRBV5-4|TRBJ1-2|-
CASSSGQGVGYGYTF
TGTGCCAGCAGTTCAGGACAGGGGGTGGGCTATGGCTACACCTTC
>-|TRBV19|TRBJ1-1|-
CATRGLLRGEAFF
TGTGCCACCAGGGGACTCCTGAGAGGTGAAGCTTTCTTT
>-|TRBV10-1|TRBJ1-5|-
CASSDRNSNQPQHF
TGCGCCAGCAGTGACAGGAATAGCAATCAGCCCCAGCATTTT
>-|TRBV6-5|TRBJ2-1|-
CASSYGGNEQFF
TGTGCCAGCAGTTACGGGGGGAATGAGCAGTTCTTC
>-|TRBV29-1|TRBJ1-2|-
CSVAGRGYGYTF
TGCAGCGTCGCCGGGAGAGGCTATGGCTACACCTTC
>-|TRBV7-2|TRBJ1-2|-
CASSLDGGSLYGYTF
TGTGCCAGCAGCTTAGACGGGGGCTCCCTGTATGGCTACACCTTC
>TRBD2|TRBV4-1|TRBJ2-2|medium-sized
CASSQGEGNRDYSYGELFF
TGCGCCAGCAGCCAAGGGGAGGGGAACCGGGACTACTCGTACGGGGAGCTGTTTTTT